The entry below gives a single T cell receptor (beta chain) sequence along with its context. Its antigen is currently unknown. Generated by immunoSEQ multiplex PCR, the TCRdb table keeps only in-frame clones and is missing some. The table shows 200,000 or so clones, with over 85% occurring only once. Germline CDR1 and CDR2: SGDLS and YYNGEE. The CDR3 totals 11 residues. V was clipped by 8 bases and J by 5 bases, with 7 bases between them. The entry originates in a study of T cell responses to AZD1222 COVID-19 vaccine. Whole-study findings and limits: Among vaccine-associated CD4 TCRs, coverage spanned spike, with dominance at 160-218 and 743-854. Only a handful of people who got AZD1222 tested seropositive at baseline.

This chain uses TRBV9 with TRBJ2-2; D not certain. The sample was peripheral blood, taken 28 days after the second AZD1222 dose. This clonotype was obtained from an adult who received the AZD1222 COVID-19 vaccine. The CDR3 DNA is TGTGCCAGTGGGTGGACCGGGGAGCTGTTTTTT. It specifies CASGWTGELFF.